This is a list of T cell receptor beta chains from one sample in a study of shared clonotypes between healthy human individuals. Data came from immunoSEQ multiplex PCR; TCRdb stores just in-frame clones and leaves some out. This table has a few million clones, just over 90% appearing once. The sequenced sample consisted of naive CD8+ T cells from PBMCs. The receptor set was obtained from a man aged 18 to 30 in good health. Some clones in this sample may be carry-over from other donors' samples. The CDR3 runs from the conserved cysteine through the conserved F or W. The order of the fields is V gene, J gene, CDR3 protein.

>TRBV2|TRBJ2-1
CASLGDRTSYNEQFF
>TRBV4-1|TRBJ2-1
CASSQVDSKNEQFF
>TRBV4-2|TRBJ2-7
CASSQDLAGEGEQYF
>TRBV6-6|TRBJ1-1
CASSYNRAGDTEAFF
>TRBV7-9|TRBJ2-5
CASSPREGSIQETQYF
>TRBV28|TRBJ2-7
CASSDHPRGQGAYEQYF
>TRBV6-1|TRBJ1-2
CASRISGGSYHGYTF
>TRBV14|TRBJ2-7
CASSHGGIPYEQYF
>TRBV27|TRBJ2-7
CASKGLAGDLSYEQYF
>TRBV28|TRBJ1-5
CASNQGTNQPQHF
>TRBV18|TRBJ2-3
CASSPGLGTDTQYF
>TRBV7-9|TRBJ2-5
CASSTDGTSGSRKKTQYF
>TRBV28|TRBJ1-2
CASSTGTGAVRGYTF
>TRBV25-1|TRBJ2-1
CASSSWAGIGKGSEQFF
>TRBV7-6|TRBJ2-7
CASSIADRYEQYF
>TRBV5-5|TRBJ2-3
CASSLGSADTQYF
>TRBV2|TRBJ2-7
CASSELAGGSYEQYF
>TRBV4-2|TRBJ1-1
CASSNPGAGWGDTEAFF
>TRBV7-2|TRBJ2-2
CASSSYRAGELFF
>TRBV27|TRBJ1-1
CASSLAEDTEAFF
>TRBV28|TRBJ2-7
CASSLKLTPEQYF
>TRBV4-1|TRBJ2-2
CASRYSGRGTGELFF
>TRBV9|TRBJ2-1
CASSVGGTGSNEQFF
>TRBV19|TRBJ2-1
CASSFAGGLNEQFF
>TRBV10-2|TRBJ2-2
CASRGRVVDTGELFF
>TRBV9|TRBJ1-1
CASSADLMNTEAFF
>TRBV11-2|TRBJ2-1
CASSLAGLAGSMGEQFF
>TRBV19|TRBJ1-1
CATKEKQGDTEAFF
>TRBV7-6|TRBJ1-2
CASGDRGSNYGYTF
>TRBV4-3|TRBJ1-3
CASSLNRGSGSTIYF
>TRBV7-3|TRBJ1-1
CASSLSKNTEAFF
>TRBV11-2|TRBJ2-1
CASSLGGQGAYNEQFF
>TRBV30|TRBJ2-7
CAWSVAGGIYEQYF
>TRBV7-6|TRBJ2-1
CASSPLRGSNEQFF
>TRBV7-3|TRBJ2-1
CASSLVGNEQFF
>TRBV4-3|TRBJ2-2
CASSQDRGLAGELFF
>TRBV19|TRBJ2-7
CASSPRGTSPAYEQYF
>TRBV27|TRBJ2-1
CASSLVGTGNDEQFF
>TRBV5-1|TRBJ2-7
CASSHRTVSYEQYF
>TRBV11-2|TRBJ2-1
CASSFPTSGRTSSYNEQFF
>TRBV11-2|TRBJ2-2
CASSLAGPNTGELFF
>TRBV28|TRBJ1-1
CASREQGRNTEAFF
>TRBV11-2|TRBJ2-2
CASSSTPTGELFF
>TRBV28|TRBJ2-2
CASSFSVAGELFF